A selection of T cell receptor beta chains follows, all from one sample in a study of graft-versus-host responses after intestinal transplantation. Antigen specificity for these receptors is unknown. TCRdb's table, derived via immunoSEQ multiplex PCR, lists solely in-frame clones and lacks some. The table shows about 97,000 clones, with roughly 89% occurring only once. The material was unstimulated CD4+ T cells sorted from spleen or lymph node cells, obtained before transplant. The receptors derive from a human donor who was the organ donor for an intestinal transplant. Both conserved end residues are part of each CDR3.

CASSLSGTSGPPDTQYF	TRBJ2-3	TRBV4-1
CASSSIRGSENIQYF	TRBJ2-4	TRBV11-2
CASRSRSDTQYF	TRBJ2-3	TRBV7-2
CASSLARGASRTDTQYF	TRBJ2-3	TRBV7-8
CASSPLGTHSYEQYF	TRBJ2-7	TRBV5-4
CASSPVLQGGYGYTF	TRBJ1-2	TRBV28
CASSLARNSNQPQHF	TRBJ1-5	TRBV7-2
CASSLLQGEGEKLFF	TRBJ1-4	TRBV18
CASSSGGPNTGELFF	TRBJ2-2	TRBV11-3
CASSPQVALEKLFF	TRBJ1-4	TRBV28
CASSQTSGGAQETQYF	TRBJ2-5	TRBV4-1
CASSSLAVLSYNEQFF	TRBJ2-1	TRBV6-5
CASSPERSGEQYF	TRBJ2-7	TRBV18
CASSPRQGSGTDTQYF	TRBJ2-3	TRBV9
CAINNLAGYTDTQYF	TRBJ2-3	TRBV10-3
CARSSGPWTEQYF	TRBJ2-7	TRBV30
CASSPGGRSTDTQYF	TRBJ2-3	TRBV18
CASSQKSGPYSTYNEQFF	TRBJ2-1	TRBV4-2
CASRPTQGLGAYEQYF	TRBJ2-7	TRBV6-6
CASSSGTGVSDTQYF	TRBJ2-3	TRBV11-2
CATSRDRGAGGAETQYF	TRBJ2-5	TRBV15
CASSYSVGGAHNEQFF	TRBJ2-1	TRBV6-5